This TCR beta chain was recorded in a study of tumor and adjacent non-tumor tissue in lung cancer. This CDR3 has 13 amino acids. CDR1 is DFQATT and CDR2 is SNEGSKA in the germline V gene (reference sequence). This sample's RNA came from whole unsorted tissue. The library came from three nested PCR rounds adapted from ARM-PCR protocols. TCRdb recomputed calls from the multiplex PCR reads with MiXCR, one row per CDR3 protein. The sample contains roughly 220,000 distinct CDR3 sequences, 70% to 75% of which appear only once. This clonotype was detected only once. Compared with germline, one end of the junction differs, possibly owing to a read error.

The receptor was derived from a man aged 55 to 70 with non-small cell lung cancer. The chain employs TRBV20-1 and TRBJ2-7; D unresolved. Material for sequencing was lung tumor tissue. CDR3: CNANSVTWGEHYF. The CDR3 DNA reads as TGCAATGCTAACTCTGTGACTTGGGGTGAGCACTACTTC.